The 13 T cell receptor beta chains reported below all come from one sample, sequenced in a study of blood T cell repertoires in COVID-19. Sequenced by immunoSEQ multiplex PCR; TCRdb stores in-frame clones only, minus some. Among fewer than 60,000 clones listed, roughly 82% were seen once. The sequenced sample was peripheral blood. These receptors originate from a woman older than 75 with acute or convalescent COVID-19.

Here the CDR3 DNA reads TGCGCCAGCAGCGCCCGGACAGGGGGAAATGAAAAACTGTTTTTT. Protein sequence: CASSARTGGNEKLFF. The chain joins TRBV4-1 to TRBJ1-4; 10 nucleotides line up with TRBD1. Germline loops: CDR1 MGHRA, CDR2 YSYEKL. The CDR3 has 15 residues. With V trimmed by 5 bases and J by 5 bases, 5 bases remained unmatched.

This clone was recorded once. The chain couples TRBV5-4 to TRBJ1-1, with a tentative D call TRBD1 (5 bases). The germline V gene encodes CDR1 SGHNT and CDR2 YYREEE (reference sequence). Trimming left V 0 bases short and J 1 base short, with 7 bases between. The CDR3 sequence is 14 residues long. The CDR3 DNA sequence: TGTGCCAGCAGCTTGGTTCAGGGGAACACTGAAGCTTTCTTT. As protein: CASSLVQGNTEAFF.

The chain uses TRBV28 and TRBJ2-5; D is possibly TRBD1 (5 bases). From germline, CDR1 is MDHEN and CDR2 SYDVKM. V lost 10 bases and J lost 0, with 9 bases in between. This CDR3 spans 12 amino acids. CDR3 bases: TGTGCCACGCGACAGAACCAAGAGACCCAGTACTTC. Its translation: CATRQNQETQYF.

The chain couples TRBV7-8 to TRBJ1-5; unclear D gene. Germline V gene sequence: CDR1 SGHVS, CDR2 FQNEAQ. This CDR3 has 15 residues. V shed 2 bases and J shed 0 bases, with 8 bases lying between them. The CDR3 loop is CASSLNSFSNQPQHF. The CDR3 coding sequence is TGTGCCAGCAGCTTAAACAGTTTTAGCAATCAGCCCCAGCATTTT.

This chain connects TRBV11-2 to TRBJ2-5, with TRBD2 identical over 7 bases. This CDR3 contains 17 residues. V was clipped by 0 bases and J by 1 base; unmatched bases: 8. The germline V gene encodes CDR1 SGHAT and CDR2 FQNNGV. DNA for the CDR3: TGTGCCAGCAGCTTAGAGGTCCAGAGCGGGGTCCAAGAGACCCAGTACTTC. Amino acids: CASSLEVQSGVQETQYF.

This chain connects TRBV14 to TRBJ2-7; 9 bases fit TRBD1. The CDR3 covers 16 residues. Germline CDR1 and CDR2: SGHDN and FVKESK. V gave up 3 bases and J gave up 6 bases; unmatched junction bases: 12. The CDR3 spells CASSHRGGQGSGEQYF. The CDR3 DNA reads as TGTGCCAGCAGCCATAGGGGAGGACAGGGGTCCGGCGAGCAGTACTTC.

This chain connects TRBV27 to TRBJ2-5; D perhaps matches TRBD1 (6 bases). Per germline, CDR1 MNHEY and CDR2 SMNVEV (reference sequence). The CDR3 contains 13 residues. V dropped 3 bases and J dropped 3 bases, with 8 bases sitting between them. CDR3 sequence: CASSFGQKETQYF. The CDR3 DNA is TGTGCCAGCAGTTTCGGACAGAAAGAGACCCAGTACTTC.

This chain connects TRBV5-5 to TRBJ2-2, with D tentatively TRBD2 (6 bases). The germline CDR1 and CDR2 sequences are SGHKS and YYEKEE (reference sequence). The V gene lost 1 base and the J gene lost 5 bases, with 18 bases spanning the gap. The CDR3 is 17 residues long. CDR3 in DNA: TGTGCCAGCAGCTTGACCGGGACTTCAAGGAGAACCGGGGAGCTGTTTTTT. It codes for CASSLTGTSRRTGELFF.

The chain recombines TRBV4-2 with TRBJ2-4, with D possibly being TRBD1 (6 bases). V gave up 4 bases and J gave up 8 bases, with 15 bases separating them. Germline V gene data show CDR1 as LGHNA and CDR2 as YNFKEQ. The CDR3 runs to 14 residues. The CDR3 DNA follows: TGTGCCAGCAGCCGTCCGGACAGTCTGCACATTCAGTACTTC. It encodes CASSRPDSLHIQYF.

The chain's CDR3 is CAGQGADNQPQHF. The CDR3 region has the DNA TGTGCCGGACAGGGGGCCGATAATCAGCCCCAGCATTTT. The chain links TRBV2 to TRBJ1-5, with 11 nucleotides matching TRBD1. This CDR3 is built from 13 residues. Germline loops: CDR1 SNHLY, CDR2 FYNNEI. The J segment lost 4 bases and the V segment lost 11 bases, leaving 4 bases of the junction unmatched.

The rearrangement uses TRBV27 and TRBJ2-7; D may be TRBD1 (6 bases). Between the trimmed V and J ends, which lost 6 bases and 0 bases, there was a span of 12 bases. Looked up from germline, CDR1 is MNHEY and CDR2 is SMNVEV (reference sequence). The CDR3 has 14 amino acids. In nucleotides, the CDR3 is TGTGCCAGCAGGAAACAGGGTTCCTCCTACGAGCAGTACTTC. Protein: CASRKQGSSYEQYF.

The rearrangement joins TRBV2 to TRBJ2-5; maybe TRBD1 (5 bases). CDR1 SNHLY and CDR2 FYNNEI come from the germline V gene. V was clipped by 7 bases and J by 1 base, with 13 bases between them. The CDR3 totals 14 residues. The CDR3 DNA reads as TGTGCCAGCATGGCCCCAGGGCTCCAAGAGACCCAGTACTTC. It codes for CASMAPGLQETQYF.

The chain combines TRBV6-6 with TRBJ1-6; 8 nucleotides match TRBD1. V shed 5 bases and J 8 bases; nucleotides not matched to a gene: 5. The CDR3 has 14 residues. Germline-derived CDR1 and CDR2 are MNHNY and SVGAGI (reference sequence). CDR3 DNA: TGTGCCAGCAGTCACCCGACAGGGGATTCACCCCTCCACTTT. Protein sequence: CASSHPTGDSPLHF.